These T cell receptor beta chains were read from a single sample in a study of cytomegalovirus exposure and HLA in healthy donors. Libraries were prepared by immunoSEQ multiplex PCR; TCRdb keeps only in-frame clonotypes and omits some of them. This sample has about 130,000 clones, with over 75% found just once. Sequencing was carried out using PBMCs. The origin of the receptors is a man over 45 in good health and CMV-seronegative. Both conserved end residues are part of each CDR3. Fields, in order: J gene, D gene, clone size, V gene, CDR3 protein, CDR3 DNA. A D gene is named only where the DNA matches it firmly. Where a row states a size, it is once, few, many or the class of an expanded clone; other rows omit it.

TRBJ1-2,TRBD1,.,TRBV28,CASGTRQGIYGYTF,TGTGCCAGCGGGACCCGACAGGGAATCTATGGCTACACCTTC
TRBJ1-1,.,once,TRBV5-1,CASSLASNTEAFF,TGCGCCAGCAGCTTGGCGAGTAACACTGAAGCTTTCTTT
TRBJ2-1,TRBD2,once,TRBV25-1,CASSESIAGGVNEQFF,TGTGCCAGCAGTGAGAGTATAGCGGGAGGGGTCAATGAGCAGTTCTTC
TRBJ2-4,.,.,TRBV28,CASSFTGFQNIQYF,TGTGCCAGCAGCTTCACAGGGTTCCAAAACATTCAGTACTTC
TRBJ2-1,.,.,TRBV21-1,CASSTGDVDSYNEQFF,TGTGCCAGCAGCACAGGGGATGTAGACTCCTACAATGAGCAGTTCTTC
TRBJ2-5,TRBD1,.,TRBV10-2,CASSETGGQETQYF,TGCGCCAGCAGTGAGACAGGGGGCCAAGAGACCCAGTACTTC
TRBJ2-1,.,.,TRBV2,CASGRSGRNNEQFF,TGTGCCAGCGGCCGAAGCGGACGAAACAATGAGCAGTTCTTC
TRBJ2-7,TRBD1,.,TRBV2,CASRDRENTEQYF,TGTGCCAGCAGGGACAGGGAGAACACCGAGCAGTACTTC
TRBJ2-2,TRBD1,.,TRBV19,CASSIFRDRDTNTGELFF,TGTGCCAGTAGTATATTCCGGGACAGGGATACGAACACCGGGGAGCTGTTTTTT
TRBJ2-3,.,.,TRBV18,CASSPRQSTDTQYF,TGTGCCAGCTCACCCCGACAGAGCACAGATACGCAGTATTTT
TRBJ2-1,.,.,TRBV12-5,CASGLDHREQFF,TGTGCTAGTGGTTTGGATCACAGGGAGCAGTTCTTC
TRBJ2-2,TRBD2,.,TRBV6-6,CASSLRTSGEIGELFF,TGTGCCAGCAGTCTCCGGACTAGCGGGGAAATCGGGGAGCTGTTTTTT
TRBJ1-4,.,.,TRBV7-2,CASSLNGQIREKLFF,TGTGCCAGCAGCTTAAATGGACAAATCCGGGAAAAACTGTTTTTT
TRBJ1-2,.,.,TRBV5-1,CASSLGSGGYTF,TGCGCCAGCAGCTTGGGGTCCGGTGGCTACACCTTC
TRBJ2-7,TRBD2,once,TRBV7-6,CASSFTITGGLYEQYF,TGTGCCAGCAGCTTTACCATAACGGGAGGATTATACGAGCAGTACTTC
TRBJ1-2,.,.,TRBV19,CASRRTVDYGYTF,TGTGCCAGTAGAAGGACAGTTGACTATGGCTACACCTTC
TRBJ2-5,TRBD2,.,TRBV30,CAREVVGTQYF,TGTGCCCGGGAGGTCGTGGGGACCCAGTACTTC
TRBJ2-2,.,once,TRBV10-3,CAIRIVKGEVGTGELFF,TGTGCCATCAGAATTGTTAAAGGGGAGGTAGGCACCGGGGAGCTGTTTTTT
TRBJ2-3,TRBD1,.,TRBV5-4,CASRPPGTASTDTQYF,TGTGCCAGCAGACCTCCCGGGACAGCCAGCACAGATACGCAGTATTTT
TRBJ2-1,.,.,TRBV4-1,CASSLEGRTSSYNEQFF,TGCGCCAGCAGCCTAGAGGGGCGGACGAGCTCCTACAATGAGCAGTTCTTC